This T cell receptor beta chain was identified during a study of cytomegalovirus exposure and HLA in healthy donors. PCR used 60 Vbeta primers and 13 Jbeta primers. Libraries were prepared by immunoSEQ multiplex PCR; TCRdb keeps only in-frame clonotypes and omits some of them. The sample lists 130,000 or so clones, 87% occurring once. Every donor was a healthy person donating bone marrow. Findings and caveats of the study: Across donors, sequencing depth was assumed by presence/absence analyses to be roughly uniform. The CMV antigen specificity of a few CMV-associated chains was confirmed through in vitro analysis. The likely origin of a cluster of highly shared sequence variants was a sequencing artifact.

There are 13 residues in the CDR3. V gave up 4 bases and J gave up 0 bases, with 5 bases separating them. Germline lookup yields CDR1 MNHEY and CDR2 SVGAGI. Remarks on this clone: Its target is unknown.

The sequencing input was PBMCs. The clonotype originates from a woman in her twenties or thirties in good health and CMV-seronegative. The chain links TRBV6-5 to TRBJ2-3, with D uncertain. CDR3 region: CASSSTSTDTQYF. The CDR3 coding sequence is TGTGCCAGCAGTTCCACAAGCACAGATACGCAGTATTTT.